These 8 T cell receptor beta chains were all obtained from the same sample, sequenced in a study of OX40 agonist ivuxolimab in advanced cancers. Produced via immunoSEQ multiplex PCR; TCRdb's table is partial and in-frame only. The table has about 21,000 clones, approximately 83% seen once. Sequencing used CD4+ or CD8+ T cells sorted from blood, obtained in a trial of the OX40 agonist ivuxolimab. The origin of the receptors is an adult with an advanced solid tumor such as melanoma, head and neck, liver or kidney cancer.

This clone was seen once. The V call is TRBV11-2, the J call TRBJ2-1; a possible D gene is TRBD2 (5 bases). Germline CDR1 SGHAT, CDR2 FQNNGV. The CDR3 spans 18 residues. V lost 3 bases and J 6 bases, leaving 24 bases between the germline ends. CDR3 in amino acids: CASSFKRPQRTYGNEQFF. CDR3 DNA sequence: TGTGCCAGCAGCTTTAAGCGGCCGCAACGAACATACGGCAATGAGCAGTTCTTC. Full variable domain (rest looked up from reference TRBV11-2 and TRBJ2-1): EAGVAQSPRYKIIEKRQSVAFWCNPISGHATLYWYQQILGQGPKLLIQFQNNGVVDDSQLPKDRFSAERLKGVDSTLKIQPAKLEDSAVYLCASSFKRPQRTYGNEQFFGPGTRLTVL.

V gene TRBV15 combines with J gene TRBJ2-1; no reliable D call. Deletions cut 5 bases from V and 4 bases from J, with 6 bases between. CDR3 size: 12 residues. Germline CDR1 LNHNV, CDR2 YYDKDF (reference sequence). This chain's CDR3 is CATSGQYNEQFF. CDR3 coding DNA: TGTGCCACCAGCGGGCAGTACAATGAGCAGTTCTTC.

The chain carries TRBV11-3 and TRBJ2-5; D unclear. Germline CDR1 and CDR2: SGHNT and YENEEA. This CDR3 is built from 15 residues. V lost 5 bases and J lost 3, with 16 bases in between. CDR3: CASSPGLELKETQYF. The CDR3 bases are TGTGCCAGCAGCCCTGGGTTGGAGCTTAAAGAGACCCAGTACTTC.

The chain uses TRBV6-5 and TRBJ1-2; tentatively, D is TRBD1 (5 bases). Germline CDR1 reads MNHEY; CDR2 reads SVGAGI. The V and J ends lost 2 bases and 2 bases respectively, with 12 bases between them. The CDR3 sequence is 15 residues long. The CDR3 spells CASSYEGAGNYGYTF. The DNA for the CDR3 is TGTGCCAGCAGTTACGAAGGGGCAGGGAACTATGGCTACACCTTC.

The chain uses TRBV7-6 and TRBJ2-5; D may correspond to TRBD1 or TRBD2 (6 bases each). The DNA end is more similar to TRBJ2-7, so the J call may be wrong. The germline V gene encodes CDR1 SGHVS and CDR2 FNYEAQ. The CDR3 contains 16 residues. In DNA, the CDR3 is TGTGCCAGCAGCTCCGCGCTGGGCGGAGGGGGCTACGAGCAGTACTTC. It specifies CASSSALGGGGYEQYF.

V usage is TRBV4-1 and J usage is TRBJ2-6; D is unresolved. The germline V and J ends were trimmed by 6 bases and 0 bases, with 12 bases remaining between them. The germline gives CDR1 MGHRA, CDR2 YSYEKL. The CDR3 is made up of 16 amino acids. The CDR3 DNA reads as TGCGCCAGCAGTAGATTTGTGAGCTCTGGGGCCAACGTCCTGACTTTC. This gives the protein CASSRFVSSGANVLTF.

CDR3 coding DNA: TGTGCCAGCAGTAAAGGACAGGGTGGGAGCCAAGGGGGAACTGAAGCTTTCTTT. As protein: CASSKGQGGSQGGTEAFF. The J gene is TRBJ1-1, the V gene TRBV6-1; 8 bases line up with TRBD1. There are 18 residues in the CDR3. Unmatched junction bases numbered 19, after V lost 5 bases and J lost 5 bases. Germline values: CDR1 MNHNS, CDR2 SASEGT.

Worth noting for this clone: The DNA is left out, because the CDR3 cannot be placed on it with certainty; the CDR3 is given as TCRdb lists it. J is TRBJ2-1 and V is TRBV4-2; the table's D call of TRBD2 was not tested on the DNA. The CDR3 is 15 amino acids long, termini counted. Germline V gives CDR1 LGHNA, CDR2 YNFKEQ. The CDR3 loop is CASTRYFGERDKQFF.